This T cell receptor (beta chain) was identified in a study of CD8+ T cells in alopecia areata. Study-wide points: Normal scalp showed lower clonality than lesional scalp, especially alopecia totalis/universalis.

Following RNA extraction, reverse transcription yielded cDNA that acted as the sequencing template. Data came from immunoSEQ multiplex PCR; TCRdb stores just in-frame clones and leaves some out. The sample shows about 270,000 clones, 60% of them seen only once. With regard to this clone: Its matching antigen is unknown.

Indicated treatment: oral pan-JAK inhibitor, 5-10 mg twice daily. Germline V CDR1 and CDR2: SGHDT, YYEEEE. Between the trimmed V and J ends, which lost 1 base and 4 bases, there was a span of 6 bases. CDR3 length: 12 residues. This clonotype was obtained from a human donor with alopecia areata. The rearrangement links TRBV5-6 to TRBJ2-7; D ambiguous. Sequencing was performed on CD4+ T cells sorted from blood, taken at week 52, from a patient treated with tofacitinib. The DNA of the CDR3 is TGTGCCAGCAGCTTGTACAGTTACGAGCAGTACTTC. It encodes CASSLYSYEQYF. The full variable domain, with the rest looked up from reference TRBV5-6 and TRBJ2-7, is DAGVTQSPTHLIKTRGQQVTLRCSPKSGHDTVSWYQQALGQGPQFIFQYYEEEERQRGNFPDRFSGHQFPNYSSELNVNALLLGDSALYLCASSLYSYEQYFGPGTRLTVT.